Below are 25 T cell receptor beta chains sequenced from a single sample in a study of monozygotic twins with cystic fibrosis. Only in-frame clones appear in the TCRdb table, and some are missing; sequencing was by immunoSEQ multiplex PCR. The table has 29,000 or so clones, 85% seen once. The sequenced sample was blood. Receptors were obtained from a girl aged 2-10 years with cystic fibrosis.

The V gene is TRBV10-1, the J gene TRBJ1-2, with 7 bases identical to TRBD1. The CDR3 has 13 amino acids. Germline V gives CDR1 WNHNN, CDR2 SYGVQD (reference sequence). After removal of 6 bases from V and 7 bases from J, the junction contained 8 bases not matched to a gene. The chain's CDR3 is CASSSDRLGGYTF. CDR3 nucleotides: TGCGCCAGCAGCTCGGACAGGTTGGGTGGCTACACCTTC.

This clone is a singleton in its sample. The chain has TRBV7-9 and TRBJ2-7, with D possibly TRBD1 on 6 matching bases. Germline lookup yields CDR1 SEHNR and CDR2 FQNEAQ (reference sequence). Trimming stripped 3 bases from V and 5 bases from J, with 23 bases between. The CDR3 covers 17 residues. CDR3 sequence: CASSLIGGQIKTNEQYF. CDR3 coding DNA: TGTGCCAGCAGCTTGATAGGAGGACAGATCAAGACAAACGAGCAGTACTTC.

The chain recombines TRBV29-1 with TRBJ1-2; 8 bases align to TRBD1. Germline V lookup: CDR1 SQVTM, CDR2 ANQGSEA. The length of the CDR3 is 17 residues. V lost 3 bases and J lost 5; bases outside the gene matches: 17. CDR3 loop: CSVEPLHSQGARYGYTF. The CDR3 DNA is TGCAGCGTTGAGCCCCTCCACTCGCAGGGGGCGAGGTATGGCTACACCTTC.

DNA of the CDR3: TGTGCCAGTATCGACAGGGGATCGGAAAACATTCAGTACTTC. Encoded protein: CASIDRGSENIQYF. V and J are TRBV19 and TRBJ2-4; 8 bases match TRBD1. The CDR3 loop spans 14 amino acids. Germline values: CDR1 LNHDA, CDR2 SQIVND (reference sequence). V lost 7 bases to trimming and J lost 5 bases; unmatched junction nucleotides: 7.

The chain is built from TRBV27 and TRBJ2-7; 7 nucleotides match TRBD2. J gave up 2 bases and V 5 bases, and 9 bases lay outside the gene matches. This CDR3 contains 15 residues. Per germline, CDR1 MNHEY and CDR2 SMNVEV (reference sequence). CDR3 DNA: TGTGCCAGCAGTCGGATAGCGGGTGAAACCTACGAGCAGTACTTC. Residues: CASSRIAGETYEQYF.

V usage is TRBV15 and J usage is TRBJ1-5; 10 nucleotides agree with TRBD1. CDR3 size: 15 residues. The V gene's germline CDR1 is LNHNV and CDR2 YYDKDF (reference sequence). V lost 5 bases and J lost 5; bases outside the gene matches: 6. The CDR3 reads CATSLPDRGYQPQHF. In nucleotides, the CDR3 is TGTGCCACCAGCCTCCCGGACAGGGGGTATCAGCCCCAGCATTTT.

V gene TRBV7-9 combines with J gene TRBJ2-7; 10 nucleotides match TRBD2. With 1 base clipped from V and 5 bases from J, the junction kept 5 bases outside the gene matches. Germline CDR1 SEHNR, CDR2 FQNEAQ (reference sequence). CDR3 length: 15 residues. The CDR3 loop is CASSLEAGGNHEQYF. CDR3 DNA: TGTGCCAGCAGCTTAGAAGCGGGAGGGAACCACGAGCAGTACTTC.

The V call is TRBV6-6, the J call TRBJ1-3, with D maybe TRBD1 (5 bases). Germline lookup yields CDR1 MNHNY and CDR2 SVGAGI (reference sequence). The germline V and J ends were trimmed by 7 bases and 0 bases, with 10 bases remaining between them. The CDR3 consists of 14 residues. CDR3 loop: CASKVGGSGNTIYF. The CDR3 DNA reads TGTGCCAGCAAAGTTGGGGGCTCTGGAAACACCATATATTTT.

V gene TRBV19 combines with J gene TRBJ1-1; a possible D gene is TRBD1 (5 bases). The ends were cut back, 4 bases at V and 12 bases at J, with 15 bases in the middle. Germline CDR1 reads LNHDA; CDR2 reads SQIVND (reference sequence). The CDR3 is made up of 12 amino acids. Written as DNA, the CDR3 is TGTGCCAGTAGTACGAGCCCCAGGGAATCTTTCTTT. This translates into CASSTSPRESFF.

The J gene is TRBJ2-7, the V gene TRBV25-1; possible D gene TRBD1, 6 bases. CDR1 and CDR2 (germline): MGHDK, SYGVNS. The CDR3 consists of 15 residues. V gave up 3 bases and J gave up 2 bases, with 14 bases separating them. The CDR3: CASSDLRGDTYEQYF. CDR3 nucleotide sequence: TGTGCCAGCAGTGACCTCAGGGGTGATACCTACGAGCAGTACTTC.

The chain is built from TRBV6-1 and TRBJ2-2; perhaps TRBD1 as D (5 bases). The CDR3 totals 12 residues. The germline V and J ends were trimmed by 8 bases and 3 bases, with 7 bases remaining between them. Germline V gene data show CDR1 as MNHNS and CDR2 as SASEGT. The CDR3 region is CASRQYTGELFF. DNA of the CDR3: TGTGCCAGCCGACAGTACACCGGGGAGCTGTTTTTT.

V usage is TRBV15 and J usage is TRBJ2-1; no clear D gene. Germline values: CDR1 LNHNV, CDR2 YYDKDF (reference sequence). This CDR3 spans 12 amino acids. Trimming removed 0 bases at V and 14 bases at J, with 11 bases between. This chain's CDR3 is CATSRDTSEEFF. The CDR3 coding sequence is TGTGCCACCAGCAGAGATACGAGCGAGGAGTTCTTC.

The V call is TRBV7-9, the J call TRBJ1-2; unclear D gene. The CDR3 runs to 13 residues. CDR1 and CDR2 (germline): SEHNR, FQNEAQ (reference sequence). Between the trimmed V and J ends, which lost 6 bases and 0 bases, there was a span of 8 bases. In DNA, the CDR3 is TGTGCCAGCAGTTTAAGCCCTAACTATGGCTACACCTTC. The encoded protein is CASSLSPNYGYTF.

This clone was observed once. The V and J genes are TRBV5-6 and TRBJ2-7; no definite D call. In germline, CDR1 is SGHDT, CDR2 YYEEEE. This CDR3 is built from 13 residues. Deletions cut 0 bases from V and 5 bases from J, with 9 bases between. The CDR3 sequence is CASSLDGSDEQYF. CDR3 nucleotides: TGTGCCAGCAGCTTGGATGGGTCGGACGAGCAGTACTTC.

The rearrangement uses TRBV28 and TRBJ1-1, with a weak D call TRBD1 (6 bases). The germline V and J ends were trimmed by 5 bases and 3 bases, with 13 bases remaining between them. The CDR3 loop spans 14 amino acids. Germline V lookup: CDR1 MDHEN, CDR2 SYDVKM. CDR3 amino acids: CASSETEGDTEAFF. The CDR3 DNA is TGTGCCAGCAGTGAGACAGAGGGGGACACTGAAGCTTTCTTT.

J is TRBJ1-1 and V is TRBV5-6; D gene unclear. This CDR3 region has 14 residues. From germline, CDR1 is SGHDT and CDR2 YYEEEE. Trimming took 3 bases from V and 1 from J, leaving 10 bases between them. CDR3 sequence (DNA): TGTGCCAGCAGCTCCCCGGGAAGGAACACTGAAGCTTTCTTT. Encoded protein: CASSSPGRNTEAFF.

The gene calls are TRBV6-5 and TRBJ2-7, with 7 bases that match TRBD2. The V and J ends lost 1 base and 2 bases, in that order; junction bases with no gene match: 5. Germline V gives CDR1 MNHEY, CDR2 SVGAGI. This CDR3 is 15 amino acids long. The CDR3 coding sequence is TGTGCCAGCAGTTACTTGGCTAGCGGACCCTACGAGCAGTACTTC. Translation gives CASSYLASGPYEQYF.

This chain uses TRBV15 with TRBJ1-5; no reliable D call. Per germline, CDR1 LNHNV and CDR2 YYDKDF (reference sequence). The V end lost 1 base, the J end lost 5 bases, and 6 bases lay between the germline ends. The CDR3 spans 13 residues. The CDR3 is CATSRVLDQPQHF. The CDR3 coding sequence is TGTGCCACCAGCAGAGTACTCGATCAGCCCCAGCATTTT.

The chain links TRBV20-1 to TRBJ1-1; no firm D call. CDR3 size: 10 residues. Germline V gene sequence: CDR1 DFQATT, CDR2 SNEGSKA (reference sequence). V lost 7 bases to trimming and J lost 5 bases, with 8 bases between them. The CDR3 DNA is TGCAGTGATATGGGGACTGAAGCTTTCTTT. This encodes CSDMGTEAFF.

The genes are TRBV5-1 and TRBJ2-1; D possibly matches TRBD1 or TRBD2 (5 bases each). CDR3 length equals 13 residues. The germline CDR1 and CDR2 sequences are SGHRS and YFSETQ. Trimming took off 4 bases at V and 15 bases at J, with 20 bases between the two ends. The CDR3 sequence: CASSPEGIRILFF. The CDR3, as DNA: TGCGCCAGCAGCCCCGAGGGGATTCGGATCCTGTTCTTC.

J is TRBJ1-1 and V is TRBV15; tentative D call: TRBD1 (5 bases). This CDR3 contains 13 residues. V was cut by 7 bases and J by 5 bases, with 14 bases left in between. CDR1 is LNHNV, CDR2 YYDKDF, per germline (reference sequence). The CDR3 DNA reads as TGTGCCACCACCCCCGGGGCTGGAACTGAAGCTTTCTTT. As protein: CATTPGAGTEAFF. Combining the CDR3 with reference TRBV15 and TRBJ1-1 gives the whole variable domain DAMVIQNPRYQVTQFGKPVTLSCSQTLNHNVMYWYQQKSSQAPKLLFHYYDKDFNNEADTPDNFQSRRPNTSFCFLDIRSPGLGDTAMYLCATTPGAGTEAFFGQGTRLTVV.

CDR3: CASSVDPNGNYGYTF. The CDR3 coding sequence is TGTGCCAGCAGCGTCGACCCTAACGGGAACTATGGCTACACCTTC. The gene calls are TRBV9 and TRBJ1-2; D is uncertain. Trimming took off 2 bases at V and 2 bases at J, with 13 bases between the two ends. The germline V gene has CDR1 SGDLS and CDR2 YYNGEE. The CDR3 contains 15 residues. The variable domain in full, with the rest retrieved from reference TRBV9 and TRBJ1-2, is DSGVTQTPKHLITATGQRVTLRCSPRSGDLSVYWYQQSLDQGLQFLIQYYNGEERAKGNILERFSAQQFPDLHSELNLSSLELGDSALYFCASSVDPNGNYGYTFGSGTRLTVV.

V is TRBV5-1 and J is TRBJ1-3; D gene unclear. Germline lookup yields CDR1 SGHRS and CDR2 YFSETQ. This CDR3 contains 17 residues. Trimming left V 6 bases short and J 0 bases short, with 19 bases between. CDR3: CASMAGSGFFSGNTIYF. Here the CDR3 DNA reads TGCGCCAGCATGGCGGGATCGGGTTTCTTCTCTGGAAACACCATATATTTT.

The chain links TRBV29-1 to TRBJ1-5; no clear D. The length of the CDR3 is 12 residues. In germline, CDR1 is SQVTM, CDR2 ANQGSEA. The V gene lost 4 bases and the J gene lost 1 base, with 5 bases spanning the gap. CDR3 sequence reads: CSVAESNQPQHF. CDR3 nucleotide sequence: TGCAGCGTTGCTGAGAGCAATCAGCCCCAGCATTTT.

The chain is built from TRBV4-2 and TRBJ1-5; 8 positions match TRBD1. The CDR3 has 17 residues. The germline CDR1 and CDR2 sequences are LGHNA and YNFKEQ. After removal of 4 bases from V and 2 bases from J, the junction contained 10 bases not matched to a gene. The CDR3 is CASSRGEADRGNQPQHF. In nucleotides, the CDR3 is TGTGCCAGCAGCCGGGGGGAGGCGGACAGGGGCAATCAGCCCCAGCATTTT.